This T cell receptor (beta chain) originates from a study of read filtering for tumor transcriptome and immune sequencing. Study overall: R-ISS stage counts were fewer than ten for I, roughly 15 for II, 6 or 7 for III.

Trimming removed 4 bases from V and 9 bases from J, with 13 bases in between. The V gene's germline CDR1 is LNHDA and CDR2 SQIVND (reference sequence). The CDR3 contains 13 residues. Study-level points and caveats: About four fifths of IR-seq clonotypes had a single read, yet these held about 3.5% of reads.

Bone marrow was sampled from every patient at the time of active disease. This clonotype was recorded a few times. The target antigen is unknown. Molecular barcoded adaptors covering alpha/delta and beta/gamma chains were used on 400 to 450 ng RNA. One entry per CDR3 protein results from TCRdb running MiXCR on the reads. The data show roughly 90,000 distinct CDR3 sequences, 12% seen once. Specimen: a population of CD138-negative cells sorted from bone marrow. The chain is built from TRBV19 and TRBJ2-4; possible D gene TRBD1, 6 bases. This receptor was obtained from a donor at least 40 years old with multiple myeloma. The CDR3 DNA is TGTGCCAGTAGTACTGGGCAGGGGACCATTCAGTACTTC. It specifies CASSTGQGTIQYF.